A selection of T cell receptor beta chains follows, all from one sample in a study of T cell responses to AZD1222 COVID-19 vaccine. The data were produced by immunoSEQ multiplex PCR, yet TCRdb's version contains in-frame clones alone and is incomplete. The top ten hold about 5% of the sample, which has 50,000 or so clones, 75% to 90% seen once. The sequencing here drew on peripheral blood, taken 28 days after the second AZD1222 dose. Receptor source: an adult who received the AZD1222 COVID-19 vaccine. Both conserved end residues are part of each CDR3. D genes are given only for firm matches. For some rows the clone size is stated as once, few or many, or as a class when expanded; others skip it.

v_gene: TRBV3-1/TRBV3-2; d_gene: -; abundance: -; j_gene: TRBJ1-5; CDR3nt: TGTGCCAGCAGCCAAGATCGGCCCCAGGTTCGTTATTGTTGGGGCAATCAGCCCCAGCATTTT; CDR3aa: CASSQDRPQVRYCWGNQPQHF
v_gene: TRBV15; d_gene: -; abundance: -; j_gene: TRBJ1-1; CDR3nt: TGTGCCACCAGCAGGGGTGAGGCCGACACTGAAGCTTTCTTT; CDR3aa: CATSRGEADTEAFF
v_gene: TRBV5-1; d_gene: -; abundance: few; j_gene: TRBJ2-3; CDR3nt: TGCGCCAGCAGCCCTGACAGTAACACAGATACGCAGTATTTT; CDR3aa: CASSPDSNTDTQYF
v_gene: TRBV7-7; d_gene: -; abundance: -; j_gene: TRBJ2-1; CDR3nt: TGTGCCAGCAGCTTAGAGGTAGCCCACAATGAGCAGTTCTTC; CDR3aa: CASSLEVAHNEQFF
v_gene: TRBV29-1; d_gene: -; abundance: -; j_gene: TRBJ1-2; CDR3nt: TGCAGCGTTGCAATCCGGGGGTATGGCTACACCTTC; CDR3aa: CSVAIRGYGYTF
v_gene: TRBV24-1; d_gene: -; abundance: -; j_gene: TRBJ2-3; CDR3nt: TGTGCCACCAGTGACCCCTCTAGCACAGATACGCAGTATTTT; CDR3aa: CATSDPSSTDTQYF
v_gene: TRBV7-6; d_gene: TRBD2; abundance: -; j_gene: TRBJ2-2; CDR3nt: TGTGCCAGCAGCAAGACTAGCGGGGGGACCGGGGAGCTGTTTTTT; CDR3aa: CASSKTSGGTGELFF
v_gene: TRBV5-5; d_gene: TRBD1; abundance: -; j_gene: TRBJ2-7; CDR3nt: TGTGCCAGCAGCTTGGGGTGGGGCAGGGGGCGAACCTACGAGCAGTACTTC; CDR3aa: CASSLGWGRGRTYEQYF
v_gene: TRBV28; d_gene: TRBD1; abundance: -; j_gene: TRBJ1-4; CDR3nt: TGTGCCAGCAGTTTGACGGACAGGCCACGGTTTTTT; CDR3aa: CASSLTDRPRFF
v_gene: TRBV10-3; d_gene: TRBD1; abundance: -; j_gene: TRBJ1-1; CDR3nt: TGTGCCATTTGGGACAGGGGGCCCACGAACACTGAAGCTTTCTTT; CDR3aa: CAIWDRGPTNTEAFF
v_gene: TRBV7-8; d_gene: -; abundance: -; j_gene: TRBJ1-1; CDR3nt: TGTGCCAGCAGCTTAGTGGGTAGGACACACCTAATCTGGGGAGCTTTCTTT; CDR3aa: CASSLVGRTHLIWGAFF
v_gene: TRBV5-4; d_gene: -; abundance: -; j_gene: TRBJ2-6; CDR3nt: TGTGCCAGCAGGCAGTCCCTGACGCCATCTGGGGCCAACGTCCTGACTTTC; CDR3aa: CASRQSLTPSGANVLTF
v_gene: TRBV19; d_gene: TRBD1; abundance: few; j_gene: TRBJ2-1; CDR3nt: TGTGCCAGTAGTATTGTATACGGGACAGACAATGAGCAGTTCTTC; CDR3aa: CASSIVYGTDNEQFF
v_gene: TRBV6-5; d_gene: -; abundance: -; j_gene: TRBJ2-3; CDR3nt: TGTGCCAGCAGTTACGAGGCGGGCACAGATACGCAGTATTTT; CDR3aa: CASSYEAGTDTQYF
v_gene: TRBV27; d_gene: -; abundance: -; j_gene: TRBJ2-3; CDR3nt: TGTGCCAGCAGTCTTATTCAGTCGGGGGGCACAGATACGCAGTATTTT; CDR3aa: CASSLIQSGGTDTQYF
v_gene: TRBV18; d_gene: TRBD1; abundance: -; j_gene: TRBJ1-2; CDR3nt: TGTGCCAGCTCACCAGACAGGGCGGGGGGCTACACCTTC; CDR3aa: CASSPDRAGGYTF
v_gene: TRBV6-5; d_gene: -; abundance: -; j_gene: TRBJ2-7; CDR3nt: TGTGCCAGCAGTTACGAGAATCCCTACGAGCAGTACTTC; CDR3aa: CASSYENPYEQYF